This TCR beta chain is drawn from a study of blood T cell repertoires in COVID-19. The wider study: Donors in the United States, Italy and Spain gave samples during acute or convalescent COVID-19. T cells, B-cell-depleted T cells, or PBMCs provided the cDNA or gDNA that served as material.

Per the original data handling: Reference gene primer amplification gave nucleated cell count estimates. Clones were read by immunoSEQ multiplex PCR, and TCRdb kept only the in-frame ones, dropping some. V and J calls and clone size come straight from that table; D and trimming were deduced from the DNA. The table includes fewer than 600,000 clones, 89% detected once. Seattle's enrolled individuals joined amid active infection and were then monitored longitudinally. The V gene's germline CDR1 is SGHDN and CDR2 FVKESK. V lost 4 bases and J lost 1, with 10 bases in between. CDR3 size: 14 residues. Only a few counts were recorded for this clone.

The receptor comes from a man younger than 35 with COVID-19, enrolled during active disease. The chain carries TRBV14 and TRBJ1-1, with a weak D call TRBD1 (6 bases). Sequences were obtained from peripheral blood. CDR3 nucleotide sequence: TGTGCCAGCAGCCCCCGGGACACGAACACTGAAGCTTTCTTT. Translating it yields CASSPRDTNTEAFF. The entire variable domain, with the rest obtained from reference TRBV14 and TRBJ1-1, is as follows: EAGVTQFPSHSVIEKGQTVTLRCDPISGHDNLYWYRRVMGKEIKFLLHFVKESKQDESGMPNNRFLAERTGGTYSTLKVQPAELEDSGVYFCASSPRDTNTEAFFGQGTRLTVV.